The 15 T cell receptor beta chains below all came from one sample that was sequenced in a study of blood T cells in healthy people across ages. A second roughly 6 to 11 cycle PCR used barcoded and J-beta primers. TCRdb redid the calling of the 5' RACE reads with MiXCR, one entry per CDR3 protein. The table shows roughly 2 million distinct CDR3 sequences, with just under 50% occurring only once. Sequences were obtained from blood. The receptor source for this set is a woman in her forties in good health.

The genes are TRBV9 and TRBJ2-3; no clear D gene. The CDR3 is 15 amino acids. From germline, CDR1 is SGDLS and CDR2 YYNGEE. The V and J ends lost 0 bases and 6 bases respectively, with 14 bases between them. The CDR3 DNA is TGTGCCAGCAGCGTAGGTCCATCGGAGATGGATACGCAGTATTTT. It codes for CASSVGPSEMDTQYF.

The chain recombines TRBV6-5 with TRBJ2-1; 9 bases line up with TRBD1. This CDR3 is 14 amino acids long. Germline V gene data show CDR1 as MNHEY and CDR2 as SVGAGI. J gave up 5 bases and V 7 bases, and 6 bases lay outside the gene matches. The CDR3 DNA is TGTGCCAGCACCCGGGACAGGGTCAACAATGAGCAGTTCTTC. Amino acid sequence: CASTRDRVNNEQFF.

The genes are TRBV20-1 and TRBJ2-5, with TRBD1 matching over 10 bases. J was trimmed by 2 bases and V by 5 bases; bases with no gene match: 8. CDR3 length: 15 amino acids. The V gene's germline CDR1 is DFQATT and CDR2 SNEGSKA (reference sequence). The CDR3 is CSAGGTGAIQETQYF. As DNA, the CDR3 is TGCAGTGCTGGAGGGACAGGGGCTATTCAAGAGACCCAGTACTTC.

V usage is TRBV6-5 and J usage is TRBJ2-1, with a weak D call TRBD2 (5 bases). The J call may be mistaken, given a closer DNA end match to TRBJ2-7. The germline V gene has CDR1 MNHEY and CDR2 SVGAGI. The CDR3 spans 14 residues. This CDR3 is CASAPGSTSYEQYF. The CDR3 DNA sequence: TGTGCCAGCGCCCCGGGGTCGACTTCTTACGAGCAGTACTTC.

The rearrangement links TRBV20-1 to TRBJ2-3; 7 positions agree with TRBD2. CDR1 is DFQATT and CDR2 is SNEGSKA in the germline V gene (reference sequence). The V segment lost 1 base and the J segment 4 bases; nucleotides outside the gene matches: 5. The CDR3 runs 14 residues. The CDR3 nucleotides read TGCAGTGCTAGAGGGGGGGGGTCTGCAGATACGCAGTATTTT. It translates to CSARGGGSADTQYF.

The DNA for the CDR3 is TGTGCCAGCAGCTTAGGGACAGGGGGCGCCGGGGGCTACACCTTC. Amino acids: CASSLGTGGAGGYTF. J is TRBJ1-2 and V is TRBV7-2, with 11 nucleotides matching TRBD1. Per the germline V gene, CDR1 is SGHTA and CDR2 is FQGNSA. V lost 1 base and J lost 8; bases outside the gene matches: 6. The CDR3 is 15 amino acids. The full variable domain, completed using reference TRBV7-2 and TRBJ1-2, is GAGVSQSPSNKVTEKGKDVELRCDPISGHTALYWYRQSLGQGLEFLIYFQGNSAPDKSGLPSDRFSAERTGGSVSTLTIQRTQQEDSAVYLCASSLGTGGAGGYTFGSGTRLTVV.

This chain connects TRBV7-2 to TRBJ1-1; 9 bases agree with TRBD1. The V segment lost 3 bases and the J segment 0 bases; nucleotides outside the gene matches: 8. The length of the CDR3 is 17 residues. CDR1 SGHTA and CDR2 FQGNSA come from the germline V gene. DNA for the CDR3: TGTGCCAGCAGCTTGAACAGGGGGCATGGCATGAACACTGAAGCTTTCTTT. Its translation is CASSLNRGHGMNTEAFF.

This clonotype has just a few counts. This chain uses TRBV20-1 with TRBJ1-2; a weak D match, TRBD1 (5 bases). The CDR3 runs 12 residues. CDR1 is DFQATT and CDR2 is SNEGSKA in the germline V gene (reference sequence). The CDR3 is CRGGPGNYGYTF. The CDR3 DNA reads TGCCGGGGCGGGCCGGGCAACTATGGCTACACCTTC.

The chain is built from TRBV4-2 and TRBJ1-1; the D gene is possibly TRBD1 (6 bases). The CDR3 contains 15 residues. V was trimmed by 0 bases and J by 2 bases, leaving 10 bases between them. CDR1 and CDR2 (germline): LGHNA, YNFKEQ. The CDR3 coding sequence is TGTGCCAGCAGCCAAGAGCTGGACAGTAACACTGAAGCTTTCTTT. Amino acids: CASSQELDSNTEAFF.

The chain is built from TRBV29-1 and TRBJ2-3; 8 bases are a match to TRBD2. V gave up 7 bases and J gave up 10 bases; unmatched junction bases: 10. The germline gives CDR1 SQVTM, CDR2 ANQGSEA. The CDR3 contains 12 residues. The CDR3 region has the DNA TGCAGCGGGGGGGCAGCGGGGGTATCGCAGTATTTT. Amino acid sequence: CSGGAAGVSQYF.

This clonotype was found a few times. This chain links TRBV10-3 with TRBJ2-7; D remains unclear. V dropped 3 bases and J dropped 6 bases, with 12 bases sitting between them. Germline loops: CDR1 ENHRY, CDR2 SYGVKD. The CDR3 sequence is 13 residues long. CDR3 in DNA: TGTGCCATCAGTGATGGTCCCAGCCCCGAGCAGTACTTC. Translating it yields CAISDGPSPEQYF.

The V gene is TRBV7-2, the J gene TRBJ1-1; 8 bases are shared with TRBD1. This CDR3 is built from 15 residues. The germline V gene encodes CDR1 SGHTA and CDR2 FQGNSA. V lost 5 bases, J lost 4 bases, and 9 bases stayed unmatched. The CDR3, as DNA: TGTGCCAGCAGCAAAACCAAGACAGGGGTCACTGAAGCTTTCTTT. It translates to CASSKTKTGVTEAFF.

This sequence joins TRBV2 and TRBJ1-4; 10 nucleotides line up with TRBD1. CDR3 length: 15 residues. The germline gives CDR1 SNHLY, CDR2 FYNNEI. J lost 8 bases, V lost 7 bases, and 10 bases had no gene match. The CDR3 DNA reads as TGTGCCAGCACCTATCGACAGGGGGCGTGGGAAAAACTGTTTTTT. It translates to CASTYRQGAWEKLFF.

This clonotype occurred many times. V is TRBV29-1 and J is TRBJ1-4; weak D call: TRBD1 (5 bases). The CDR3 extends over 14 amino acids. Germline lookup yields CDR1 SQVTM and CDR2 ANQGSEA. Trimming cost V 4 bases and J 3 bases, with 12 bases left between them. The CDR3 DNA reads TGCAGCGTTGCGGCAGGGAAGGCTAATGAAAAACTGTTTTTT. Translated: CSVAAGKANEKLFF.

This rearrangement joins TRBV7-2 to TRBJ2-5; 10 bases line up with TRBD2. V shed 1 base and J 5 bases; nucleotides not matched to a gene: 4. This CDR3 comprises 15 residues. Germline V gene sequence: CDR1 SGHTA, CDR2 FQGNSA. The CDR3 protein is CASSLVAGGMETQYF. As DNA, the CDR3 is TGTGCCAGCAGCTTAGTAGCGGGGGGTATGGAGACCCAGTACTTC. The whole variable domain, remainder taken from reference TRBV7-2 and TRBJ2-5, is GAGVSQSPSNKVTEKGKDVELRCDPISGHTALYWYRQSLGQGLEFLIYFQGNSAPDKSGLPSDRFSAERTGGSVSTLTIQRTQQEDSAVYLCASSLVAGGMETQYFGPGTRLLVL.